The 10 T cell receptor beta chains below were found in one sample sequenced in a study of monozygotic twins with inflammatory bowel disease. TCRdb reprocessed the 5' RACE reads and reports one entry per CDR3 protein, with no DNA. In total, the table holds about 140,000 distinct CDR3 sequences. Specimen: blood. Every receptor here comes from a human donor with ulcerative colitis or Crohn's disease, or a healthy co-twin of an affected twin (not recorded which).

The chain carries TRBV7-8 and TRBJ2-7; the D call of TRBD1 rests on TCRdb alone, since no DNA is present to check it. There are 13 residues in the CDR3. Germline-derived CDR1 and CDR2 are SGHVS and FQNEAQ. CDR3 sequence reads: CASTPGSSYEQYF.

The rearrangement uses TRBV6-2 or TRBV6-3 and TRBJ2-1; the D gene TCRdb calls, TRBD2, cannot be checked with no DNA. The CDR3 is 15 residues long. Germline-derived CDR1 and CDR2 are MNHEY and SVGEGT. The CDR3 protein is CASTTLAGGLDEQFF.

The gene calls are TRBV5-1 and TRBJ2-3; TCRdb proposes TRBD1, but this gene call is untestable without DNA. Germline CDR1 and CDR2: SGHRS and YFSETQ. The CDR3 extends over 15 amino acids. The chain's CDR3 is CASSLSGASTDTQYF.

The rearrangement uses TRBV5-1 and TRBJ2-3. CDR1 is SGHRS, CDR2 YFSETQ, per germline. The CDR3 is 12 residues long. The CDR3 protein is CASSPNTDTQYF.

This chain links TRBV7-6 with TRBJ1-6. The CDR3 runs to 15 residues. Germline V gene sequence: CDR1 SGHVS, CDR2 FNYEAQ. This CDR3 reads CASSRIPINGSPLHF.

The rearrangement uses TRBV19 and TRBJ2-1; the TCRdb call, TRBD2, lacks DNA for checking. This CDR3 comprises 16 residues. From germline, CDR1 is LNHDA and CDR2 SQIVND (reference sequence). Here the CDR3 reads CASSIGSARTYNEQFF.

The chain combines TRBV5-1 with TRBJ1-2. The CDR3 has 14 amino acids. CDR1 is SGHRS and CDR2 is YFSETQ in the germline V gene. The CDR3 loop reads CASTFTAGRYGYTF.

This chain joins TRBV5-1 and TRBJ2-1; lacking DNA, the TRBD1 call made by TCRdb goes unchecked. Germline V lookup: CDR1 SGHRS, CDR2 YFSETQ. This CDR3 spans 17 amino acids. Here the CDR3 reads CASSFRPGTGWANEQFF.

The chain is built from TRBV2 and TRBJ1-5. The CDR3 covers 13 residues. Germline loops: CDR1 SNHLY, CDR2 FYNNEI. CDR3 region: CASNEEVNQPQHF. Using reference TRBV2 and TRBJ1-5 for the parts outside the CDR3, the full variable domain is EPEVTQTPSHQVTQMGQEVILRCVPISNHLYFYWYRQILGQKVEFLVSFYNNEISEKSEIFDDQFSVERPDGSNFTLKIRSTKLEDSAMYFCASNEEVNQPQHFGDGTRLSIL.

This sequence joins TRBV12-3 or TRBV12-4 and TRBJ1-6. There are 14 residues in the CDR3. Here the CDR3 reads CASSFRQGRSPLHF.